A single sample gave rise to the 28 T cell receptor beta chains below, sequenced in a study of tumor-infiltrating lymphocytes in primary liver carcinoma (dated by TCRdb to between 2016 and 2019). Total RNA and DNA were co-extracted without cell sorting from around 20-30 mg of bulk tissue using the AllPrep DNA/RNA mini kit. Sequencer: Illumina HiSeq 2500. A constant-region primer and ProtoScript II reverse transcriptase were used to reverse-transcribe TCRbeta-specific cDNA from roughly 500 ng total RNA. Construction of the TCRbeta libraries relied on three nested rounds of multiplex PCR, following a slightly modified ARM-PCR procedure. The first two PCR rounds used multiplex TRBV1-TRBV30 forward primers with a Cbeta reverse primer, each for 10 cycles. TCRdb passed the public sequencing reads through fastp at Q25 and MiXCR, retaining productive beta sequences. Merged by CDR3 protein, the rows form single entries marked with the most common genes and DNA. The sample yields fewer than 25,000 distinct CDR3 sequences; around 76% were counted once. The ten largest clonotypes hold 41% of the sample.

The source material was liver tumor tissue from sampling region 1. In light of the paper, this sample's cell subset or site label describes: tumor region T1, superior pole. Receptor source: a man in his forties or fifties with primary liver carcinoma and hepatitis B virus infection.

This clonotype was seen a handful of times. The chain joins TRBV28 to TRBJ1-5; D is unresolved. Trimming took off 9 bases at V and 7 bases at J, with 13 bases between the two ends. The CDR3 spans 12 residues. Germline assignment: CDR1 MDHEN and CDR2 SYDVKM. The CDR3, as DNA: TGTGCCAGTCGAAGCTACGACCAGCCCCAGCATTTT. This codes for CASRSYDQPQHF.

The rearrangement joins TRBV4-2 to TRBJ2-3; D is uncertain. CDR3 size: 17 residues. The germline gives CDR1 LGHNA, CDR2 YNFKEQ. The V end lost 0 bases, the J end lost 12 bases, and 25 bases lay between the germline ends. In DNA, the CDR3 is TGTGCCAGCAGCCAAGACGTCCTATCGGAGAGCACAGATATACAGTATTTT. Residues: CASSQDVLSESTDIQYF.

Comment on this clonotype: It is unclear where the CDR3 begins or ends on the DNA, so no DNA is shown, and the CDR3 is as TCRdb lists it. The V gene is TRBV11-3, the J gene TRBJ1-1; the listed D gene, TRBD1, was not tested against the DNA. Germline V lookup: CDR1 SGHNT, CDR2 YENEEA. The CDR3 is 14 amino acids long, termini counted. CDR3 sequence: CASCLVGAGTETLF.

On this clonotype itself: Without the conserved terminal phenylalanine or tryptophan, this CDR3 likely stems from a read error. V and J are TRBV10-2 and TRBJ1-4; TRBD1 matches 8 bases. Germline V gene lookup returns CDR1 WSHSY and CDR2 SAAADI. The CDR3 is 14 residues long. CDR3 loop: CASSETTGDEKLFL. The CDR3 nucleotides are TGCGCAAGCAGTGAAACGACAGGGGATGAAAAACTGTTTCTT.

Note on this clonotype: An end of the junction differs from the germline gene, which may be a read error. The CDR3 region has the DNA TGTGCCTGCAGCTTAGACGGGTTCGCTAGTGGAAAACTGTTTTTT. Translation gives CACSLDGFASGKLFF. V is TRBV11-2 and J is TRBJ1-4; D uncertain. Germline lookup yields CDR1 SGHAT and CDR2 FQNNGV. CDR3 length: 15 residues.

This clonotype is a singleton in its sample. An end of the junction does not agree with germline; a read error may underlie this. The CDR3 DNA sequence: TGTGCCAGCAGCATTGCGGGATCGAACACCGGGGACCTGTTGTTT. Protein product: CASSIAGSNTGDLLF. This rearrangement joins TRBV11-2 to TRBJ2-2; the D gene is possibly TRBD2 (6 bases). Germline loops: CDR1 SGHAT, CDR2 FQNNGV. The CDR3 is made up of 15 amino acids.

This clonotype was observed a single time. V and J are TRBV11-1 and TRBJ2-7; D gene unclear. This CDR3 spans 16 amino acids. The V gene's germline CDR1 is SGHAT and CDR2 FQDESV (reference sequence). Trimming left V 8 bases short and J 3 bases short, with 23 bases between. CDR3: CASGSRDSSSLYEQYF. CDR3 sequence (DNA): TGTGCCAGCGGCTCAAGAGACTCTTCCAGCCTCTACGAGCAGTACTTC. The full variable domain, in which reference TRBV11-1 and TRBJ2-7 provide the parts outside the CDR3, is EAEVAQSPRYKITEKSQAVAFWCDPISGHATLYWYRQILGQGPELLVQFQDESVVDDSQLPKDRFSAERLKGVDSTLKIQPAELGDSAMYLCASGSRDSSSLYEQYFGPGTRLTVT.

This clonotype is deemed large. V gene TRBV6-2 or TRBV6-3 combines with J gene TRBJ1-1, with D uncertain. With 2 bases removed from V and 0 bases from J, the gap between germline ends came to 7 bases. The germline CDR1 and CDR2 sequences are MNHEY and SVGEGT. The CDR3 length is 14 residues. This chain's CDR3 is CASSYPELNTEAFF. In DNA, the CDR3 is TGTGCCAGCAGTTACCCAGAGCTGAACACTGAAGCTTTCTTT.

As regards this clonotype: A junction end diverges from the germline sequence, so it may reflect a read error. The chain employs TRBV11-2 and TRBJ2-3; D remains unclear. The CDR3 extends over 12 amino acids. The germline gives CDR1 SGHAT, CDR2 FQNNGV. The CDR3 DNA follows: TGTGCCAGCGGCGCCAGCACAGTTACGCTGTATTTT. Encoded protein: CASGASTVTLYF.

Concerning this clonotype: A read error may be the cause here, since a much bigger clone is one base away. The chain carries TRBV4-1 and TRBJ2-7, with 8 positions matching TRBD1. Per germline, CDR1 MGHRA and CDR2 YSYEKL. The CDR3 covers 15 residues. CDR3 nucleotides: TGCGCCAGCAGCCAAGAACGGGACAGGCGCTACGAGGAGTACTTC. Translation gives CASSQERDRRYEEYF.

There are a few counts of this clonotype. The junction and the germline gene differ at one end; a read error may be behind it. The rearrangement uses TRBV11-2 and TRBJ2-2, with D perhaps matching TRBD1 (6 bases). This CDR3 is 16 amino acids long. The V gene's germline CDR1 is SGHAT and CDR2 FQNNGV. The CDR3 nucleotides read TGTGTCAGCAGCTACCTCAAGGGGGTGAACACCGGGGAGCTGTTTTTT. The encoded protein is CVSSYLKGVNTGELFF.

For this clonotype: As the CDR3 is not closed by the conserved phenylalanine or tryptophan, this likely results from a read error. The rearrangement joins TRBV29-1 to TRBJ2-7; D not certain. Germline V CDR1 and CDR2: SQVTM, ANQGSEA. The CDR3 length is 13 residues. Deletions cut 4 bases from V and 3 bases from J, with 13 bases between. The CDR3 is CSVAGVPFYEQYY. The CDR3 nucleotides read TGCAGCGTTGCAGGTGTTCCCTTCTACGAGCAGTACTAC.

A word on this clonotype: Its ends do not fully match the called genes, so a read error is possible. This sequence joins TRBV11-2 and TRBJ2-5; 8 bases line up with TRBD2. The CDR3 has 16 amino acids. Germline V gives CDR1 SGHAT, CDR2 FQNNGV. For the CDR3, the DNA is TGTGCCAGTAGCCAAGTTCCTGGCGGGGGGAAAGAGACACAGTACTTC. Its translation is CASSQVPGGGKETQYF.

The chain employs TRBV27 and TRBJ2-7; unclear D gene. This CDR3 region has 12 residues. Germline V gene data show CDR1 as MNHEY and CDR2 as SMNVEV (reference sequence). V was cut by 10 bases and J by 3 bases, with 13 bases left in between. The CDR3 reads CANSSKLYEQYF. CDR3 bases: TGTGCCAATAGTTCTAAACTCTACGAGCAGTACTTC.

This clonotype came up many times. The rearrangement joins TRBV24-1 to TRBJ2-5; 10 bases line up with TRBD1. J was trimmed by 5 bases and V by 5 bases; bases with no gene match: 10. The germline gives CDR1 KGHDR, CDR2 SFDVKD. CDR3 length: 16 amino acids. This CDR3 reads CATSGTGTGVSETQYF. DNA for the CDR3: TGTGCCACCAGTGGAACCGGGACAGGGGTTTCGGAGACCCAGTACTTC.

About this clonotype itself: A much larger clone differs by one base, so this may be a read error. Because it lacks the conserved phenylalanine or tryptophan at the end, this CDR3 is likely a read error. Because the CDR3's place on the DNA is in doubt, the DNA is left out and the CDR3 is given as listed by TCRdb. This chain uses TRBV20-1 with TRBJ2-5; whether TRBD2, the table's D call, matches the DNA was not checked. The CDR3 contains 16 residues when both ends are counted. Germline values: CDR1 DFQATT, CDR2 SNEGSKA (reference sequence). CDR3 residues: CSARGLTSGDSETQNY.

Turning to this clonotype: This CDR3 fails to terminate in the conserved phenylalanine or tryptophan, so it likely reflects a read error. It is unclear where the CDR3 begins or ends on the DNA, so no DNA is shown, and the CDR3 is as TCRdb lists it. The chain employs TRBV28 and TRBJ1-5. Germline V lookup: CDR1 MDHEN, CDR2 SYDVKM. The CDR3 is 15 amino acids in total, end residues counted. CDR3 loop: CASSLYWVSNQPQHL.

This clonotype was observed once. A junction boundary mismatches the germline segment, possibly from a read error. The CDR3: CPNSENRAVSYGQYF. For the CDR3, the DNA is TGTCCCAACAGTGAGAACAGGGCGGTCTCCTACGGGCAGTACTTC. V and J are TRBV2 and TRBJ2-7; the D gene is possibly TRBD1 (6 bases). Germline V gene data show CDR1 as SNHLY and CDR2 as FYNNEI. This CDR3 spans 15 amino acids.

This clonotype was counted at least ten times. The CDR3 DNA reads TGTGCCAGCAGCTCGACCGCGGCGGGAGGGTTCGAGACCCAGTACTTC. Encoded protein: CASSSTAAGGFETQYF. The chain recombines TRBV11-3 with TRBJ2-5, with 9 bases that match TRBD2. After removal of 4 bases from V and 5 bases from J, the junction contained 11 bases not matched to a gene. Germline CDR1 reads SGHNT; CDR2 reads YENEEA. The CDR3 has 16 residues. Together with reference TRBV11-3 and TRBJ2-5, the CDR3 gives the full variable domain: EAGVVQSPRYKIIEKKQPVAFWCNPISGHNTLYWYLQNLGQGPELLIRYENEEAVDDSQLPKDRFSAERLKGVDSTLKIQPAELGDSAVYLCASSSTAAGGFETQYFGPGTRLLVL.

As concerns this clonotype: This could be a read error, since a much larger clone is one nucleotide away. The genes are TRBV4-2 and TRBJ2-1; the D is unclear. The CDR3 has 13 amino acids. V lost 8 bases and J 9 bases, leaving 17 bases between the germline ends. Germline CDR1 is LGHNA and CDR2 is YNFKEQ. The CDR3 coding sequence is TGTGCCAGCGGCGAGAGCTCACGTTCTGAGCAGTTCTTC. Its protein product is CASGESSRSEQFF.

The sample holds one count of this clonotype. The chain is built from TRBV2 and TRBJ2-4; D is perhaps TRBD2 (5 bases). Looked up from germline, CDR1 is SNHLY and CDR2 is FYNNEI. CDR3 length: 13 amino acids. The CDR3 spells CVRSPLLGHIQYF. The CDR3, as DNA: TGTGTCAGGAGTCCCCTACTAGGACACATTCAGTACTTC.

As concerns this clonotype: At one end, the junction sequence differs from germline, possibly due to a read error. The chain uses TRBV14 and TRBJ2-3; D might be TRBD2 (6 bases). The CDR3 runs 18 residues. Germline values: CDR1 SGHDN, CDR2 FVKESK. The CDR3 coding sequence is TGTGCCAGCAGTCAAGGGTTCGGGACTGGCGGGAGCACAGATACGCAGTATTTT. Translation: CASSQGFGTGGSTDTQYF.

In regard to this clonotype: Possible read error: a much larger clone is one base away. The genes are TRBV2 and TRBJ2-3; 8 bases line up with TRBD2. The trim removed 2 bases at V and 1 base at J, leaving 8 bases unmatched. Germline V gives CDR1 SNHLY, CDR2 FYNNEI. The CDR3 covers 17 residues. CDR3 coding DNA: TGTGCCAGCAGTGAAACCTTAACGGGAGGGGGCACAGATACGCAGTATTTT. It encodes CASSETLTGGGTDTQYF.

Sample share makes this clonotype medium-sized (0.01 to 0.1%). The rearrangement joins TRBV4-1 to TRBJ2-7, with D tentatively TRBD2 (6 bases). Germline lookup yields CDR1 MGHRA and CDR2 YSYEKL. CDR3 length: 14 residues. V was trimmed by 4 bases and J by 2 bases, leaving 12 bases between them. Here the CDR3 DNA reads TGCGCCAGCAGCCGAGGACTAAATACCTACGAGCAGTACTTC. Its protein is CASSRGLNTYEQYF.

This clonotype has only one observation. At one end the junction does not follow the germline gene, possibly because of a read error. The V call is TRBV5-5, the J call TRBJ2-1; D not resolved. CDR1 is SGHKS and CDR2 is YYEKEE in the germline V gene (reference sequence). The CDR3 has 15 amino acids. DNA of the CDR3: TGTACCAGCAGTCCTGGATGGGGTTCCTACAATGAGCAGTTCTTC. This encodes CTSSPGWGSYNEQFF.

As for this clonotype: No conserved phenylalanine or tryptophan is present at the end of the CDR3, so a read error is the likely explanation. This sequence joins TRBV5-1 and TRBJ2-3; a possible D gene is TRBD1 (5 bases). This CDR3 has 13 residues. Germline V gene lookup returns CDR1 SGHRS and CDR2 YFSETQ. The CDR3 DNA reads TGCGCCAGCAGATGCGCAGGGCCAGATGCGCAGTATTCT. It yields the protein CASRCAGPDAQYS.

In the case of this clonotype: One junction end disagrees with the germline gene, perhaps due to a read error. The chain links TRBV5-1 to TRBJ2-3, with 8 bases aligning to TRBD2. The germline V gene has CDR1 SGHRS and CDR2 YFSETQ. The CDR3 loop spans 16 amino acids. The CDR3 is CACSSLVAGTTDTQYF. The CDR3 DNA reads TGCGCCTGCAGCTCCCTAGTAGCGGGAACCACAGATACGCAGTATTTT.

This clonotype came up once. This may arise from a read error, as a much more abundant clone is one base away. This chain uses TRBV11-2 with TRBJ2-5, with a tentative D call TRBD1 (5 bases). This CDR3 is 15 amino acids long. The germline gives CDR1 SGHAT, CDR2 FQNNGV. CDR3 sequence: CANSLGLGSQETQYF. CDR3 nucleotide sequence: TGTGCCAACAGCTTGGGGCTGGGATCGCAAGAGACCCAGTACTTC.